This T cell receptor (beta chain) appears in the sequencing data of a study of cytomegalovirus exposure and HLA in healthy donors. The CDR3 covers 17 residues. Germline CDR1 reads MGHRA; CDR2 reads YSYEKL. The V gene end was trimmed by 0 bases and the J gene end by 6 bases; junction bases not matched to a gene: 9. Assay: immunoSEQ multiplex PCR; the TCRdb copy retains only in-frame clones and omits some. The table shows 65,000 or so clones, with roughly nine tenths occurring only once. This clone appeared many times. The antigen is not known. Notes on the study in general: Some public TCRs appeared in many individuals, while most sequences were rare.

The receptor comes from a woman younger than 30 in good health and CMV-seronegative. Material: PBMCs. The chain carries TRBV4-1 and TRBJ1-5; TRBD1 agrees at 9 bases. CDR3 nucleotide sequence: TGCGCCAGCAGCCAAGAGCCCCCGGGACAGGGTGGTCAGCCCCAGCATTTT. Encoded protein: CASSQEPPGQGGQPQHF.